These 26 T cell receptor beta chains came from one sample sequenced in a study of beta chain features in type 1 diabetes. General observations from the study: Moderate yet significant TCRB CDR3 shortening was seen in Type 1 diabetes patients in all four CD4+ subsets.

Sequenced material consisted of expressed TCRB transcripts (all of the isolated RNA was reverse transcribed). TCRdb's table, derived via immunoSEQ multiplex PCR, lists solely in-frame clones and lacks some. The profile shows 400,000 or so clones, around 12% of them singletons. Their recognized antigens are unknown. Sequenced material: naive CD4+ T cells from blood. The receptors were gathered from a woman aged 18-29 years with type 1 diabetes.

This clone was observed a handful of times. The chain uses TRBV28 and TRBJ1-5; no reliable D call. The CDR3 sequence is 16 residues long. Trimming took 3 bases from V and 4 from J, leaving 16 bases between them. Germline CDR1 reads MDHEN; CDR2 reads SYDVKM. For the CDR3, the DNA is TGTGCCAGCAGTTTGCACGGTACCCTCCTTAATCAGCCCCAGCATTTT. Its translation is CASSLHGTLLNQPQHF.

In this sample, this clone turned up a few times. The chain combines TRBV28 with TRBJ2-7; 9 nucleotides agree with TRBD2. V dropped 6 bases and J dropped 7; count of bases not matched to a gene: 10. Per the germline V gene, CDR1 is MDHEN and CDR2 is SYDVKM. The CDR3 loop spans 14 amino acids. The CDR3 coding sequence is TGTGCCAGCAGACTACTGGCGGGAGGGCCAGAGCAGTACTTC. Translation: CASRLLAGGPEQYF.

This clone appeared a few times. The gene calls are TRBV7-6 and TRBJ2-5; no reliable D call. Per the germline V gene, CDR1 is SGHVS and CDR2 is FNYEAQ. This CDR3 spans 14 amino acids. Trimming cost V 2 bases and J 7 bases, with 14 bases left between them. As DNA, the CDR3 is TGTGCCAGCAGCTTAACGTCAGCCGGGTGGACCCAGTACTTC. It encodes CASSLTSAGWTQYF.

The chain links TRBV15 to TRBJ1-5; D is uncertain. CDR1 is LNHNV and CDR2 is YYDKDF in the germline V gene (reference sequence). Deletions cut 0 bases from V and 7 bases from J, with 16 bases between. The CDR3 sequence is 16 residues long. The CDR3 loop is CATSRDSSGFDQPQHF. CDR3 bases: TGTGCCACCAGCAGAGATTCTTCGGGGTTCGACCAGCCCCAGCATTTT.

The V gene is TRBV28, the J gene TRBJ2-1; a weak D match, TRBD2 (6 bases). The V gene's germline CDR1 is MDHEN and CDR2 SYDVKM. There are 13 residues in the CDR3. Deletions cut 5 bases from V and 10 bases from J, with 15 bases between. CDR3 nucleotides: TGTGCCAGCAGTGTTGTCGGGAGAAGCGAGCAGTTCTTC. Translating gives CASSVVGRSEQFF.

This chain uses TRBV9 with TRBJ1-5; 8 bases map to TRBD1. Looked up from germline, CDR1 is SGDLS and CDR2 is YYNGEE. CDR3 size: 14 residues. V lost 0 bases to trimming and J lost 6 bases; unmatched junction nucleotides: 2. The CDR3 loop is CASSVGTGGQPQHF. CDR3 coding DNA: TGTGCCAGCAGCGTAGGTACAGGGGGTCAGCCCCAGCATTTT. The full variable domain, with the rest looked up from reference TRBV9 and TRBJ1-5, is DSGVTQTPKHLITATGQRVTLRCSPRSGDLSVYWYQQSLDQGLQFLIQYYNGEERAKGNILERFSAQQFPDLHSELNLSSLELGDSALYFCASSVGTGGQPQHFGDGTRLSIL.

This clone was seen a few times. This rearrangement joins TRBV9 to TRBJ2-1; weak D call: TRBD1 (6 bases). Germline loops: CDR1 SGDLS, CDR2 YYNGEE. V dropped 3 bases and J dropped 5 bases, with 9 bases sitting between them. The CDR3 runs 13 residues. This CDR3 reads CASSATGHNEQFF. The CDR3 DNA reads TGTGCCAGCAGCGCGACAGGACACAATGAGCAGTTCTTC.

The chain recombines TRBV2 with TRBJ2-1; 9 bases align to TRBD2. The CDR3 totals 15 residues. V shed 6 bases and J 0 bases; nucleotides not matched to a gene: 3. Germline V gene lookup returns CDR1 SNHLY and CDR2 FYNNEI. In DNA, the CDR3 is TGTGCCAGCAGCTCGACTAGCGGCTCCTACAATGAGCAGTTCTTC. As protein: CASSSTSGSYNEQFF.

This clone was found a few times. This rearrangement joins TRBV28 to TRBJ1-4; 9 nucleotides line up with TRBD1. There are 14 residues in the CDR3. The junction had 7 bases not matched to a gene; V was cut back by 7 bases and J by 7 bases. CDR1 is MDHEN, CDR2 SYDVKM, per germline. Written as DNA, the CDR3 is TGTGCCAGCACCGGACAGGGGCATTCTGAAAAACTGTTTTTT. Translation: CASTGQGHSEKLFF.

This chain joins TRBV4-3 and TRBJ2-2; 7 bases are a match to TRBD2. V shed 1 base, J shed 5 bases, and the junction held 7 bases outside the gene matches. This CDR3 contains 16 residues. The germline V gene encodes CDR1 LGHNA and CDR2 YSLEER. Written as DNA, the CDR3 is TGCGCCAGCAGCCAAGGAGTGGGAGGGCGGACCGGGGAGCTGTTTTTT. Protein product: CASSQGVGGRTGELFF.

This clone was seen once. The chain's CDR3 is CASSFDKNTEAFF. DNA of the CDR3: TGTGCCAGCAGCTTTGACAAAAACACTGAAGCTTTCTTT. V and J are TRBV5-4 and TRBJ1-1; D gene uncertain. V was shortened by 2 bases and J by 2 bases, with 7 bases between the two germline ends. There are 13 residues in the CDR3. Germline assignment: CDR1 SGHNT and CDR2 YYREEE (reference sequence).

This clone was seen a few times. The rearrangement uses TRBV7-8 and TRBJ2-5; D uncertain. Looked up from germline, CDR1 is SGHVS and CDR2 is FQNEAQ. The CDR3 contains 12 residues. V was clipped by 3 bases and J by 4 bases, with 6 bases between them. The CDR3 here is CASSLAVETQYF. Written as DNA, the CDR3 is TGTGCCAGCAGCTTGGCTGTAGAGACCCAGTACTTC. The whole variable domain, filled in from reference TRBV7-8 and TRBJ2-5, reads GAGVSQSPRYKVAKRGQDVALRCDPISGHVSLFWYQQALGQGPEFLTYFQNEAQLDKSGLPSDRFFAERPEGSVSTLKIQRTQQEDSAVYLCASSLAVETQYFGPGTRLLVL.

The chain links TRBV25-1 to TRBJ1-3; no firm D call. Trimming pared 6 bases from V and 3 bases from J, leaving 12 bases between. There are 14 residues in the CDR3. Germline V gene lookup returns CDR1 MGHDK and CDR2 SYGVNS. In DNA, the CDR3 is TGTGCCAGCAGCGCAGGCCTTGGTGGAAACACCATATATTTT. The encoded protein is CASSAGLGGNTIYF.

This clone was counted only a few times. CDR3 sequence: CASSARLENTDTQYF. The CDR3 DNA reads as TGTGCCAGCAGCGCCCGACTAGAAAACACAGATACGCAGTATTTT. The rearrangement links TRBV9 to TRBJ2-3, with D perhaps TRBD2 (6 bases). V dropped 3 bases and J dropped 2 bases, with 13 bases sitting between them. Germline V CDR1 and CDR2: SGDLS, YYNGEE. The CDR3 length is 15 residues.

A few counts support this clone. The junction and the germline gene differ at one end; a read error may be behind it. This sequence joins TRBV2 and TRBJ1-5; possible D gene TRBD1, 5 bases. Germline lookup yields CDR1 SNHLY and CDR2 FYNNEI. The CDR3 sequence is 11 residues long. CDR3 in amino acids: CASSGDSRRYF. In nucleotides, the CDR3 is TGTGCCAGCAGCGGGGACTCCAGAAGATATTTT.

J is TRBJ2-5 and V is TRBV6-5, with a tentative D call TRBD1 (5 bases). The CDR3 consists of 15 residues. CDR1 is MNHEY and CDR2 is SVGAGI in the germline V gene. Deletions cut 5 bases from V and 2 bases from J, with 15 bases between. The DNA for the CDR3 is TGTGCCAGCAGTCGAAGAAGGGGCCCGCAAGAGACCCAGTACTTC. It encodes CASSRRRGPQETQYF.

This clone occurred a few times. The V and J genes are TRBV30 and TRBJ2-1, with TRBD2 identical over 12 bases. This CDR3 has 18 residues. The V segment lost 3 bases and the J segment 0 bases; nucleotides outside the gene matches: 9. Germline V lookup: CDR1 GTSNPN, CDR2 SVGIG (reference sequence). CDR3 amino acids: CAWSGGLAGHLSYNEQFF. In nucleotides, the CDR3 is TGTGCCTGGAGCGGCGGACTAGCGGGACATCTCTCCTACAATGAGCAGTTCTTC. Combining the CDR3 with reference TRBV30 and TRBJ2-1 gives the whole variable domain SQTIHQWPATLVQPVGSPLSLECTVEGTSNPNLYWYRQAAGRGLQLLFYSVGIGQISSEVPQNLSASRPQDRQFILSSKKLLLSDSGFYLCAWSGGLAGHLSYNEQFFGPGTRLTVL.

The chain links TRBV7-2 to TRBJ1-5, with 7 bases fitting TRBD1. The CDR3 sequence is 14 residues long. V trimming: 3 bases; J trimming: 6 bases; junction bases outside the gene matches: 5. Germline assignment: CDR1 SGHTA and CDR2 FQGNSA. CDR3 bases: TGTGCCAGCAGCTTCGACAGGGTCCCTCAGCCCCAGCATTTT. Amino acid sequence: CASSFDRVPQPQHF.

This chain links TRBV19 with TRBJ2-1; 7 bases agree with TRBD1. The V and J ends lost 7 bases and 7 bases, in that order; junction bases with no gene match: 7. Germline values: CDR1 LNHDA, CDR2 SQIVND (reference sequence). CDR3 length equals 13 residues. The CDR3 sequence is CASTSGTENEQFF. DNA of the CDR3: TGTGCCAGTACCTCCGGGACAGAGAATGAGCAGTTCTTC.

This chain uses TRBV2 with TRBJ2-7; 9 bases match TRBD1. The CDR3 is 16 amino acids. Germline trimming cut 0 bases from V and 2 bases from J; bases unmatched to any gene: 5. Germline lookup yields CDR1 SNHLY and CDR2 FYNNEI. DNA of the CDR3: TGTGCCAGCAGTGAAGCGCTGGGGACAGGGACCTACGAGCAGTACTTC. The encoded protein is CASSEALGTGTYEQYF. The full variable domain, with the rest looked up from reference TRBV2 and TRBJ2-7, is EPEVTQTPSHQVTQMGQEVILRCVPISNHLYFYWYRQILGQKVEFLVSFYNNEISEKSEIFDDQFSVERPDGSNFTLKIRSTKLEDSAMYFCASSEALGTGTYEQYFGPGTRLTVT.

V usage is TRBV15 and J usage is TRBJ2-7, with a tentative D call TRBD1 (5 bases). The CDR3 runs 14 residues. Germline CDR1 and CDR2: LNHNV and YYDKDF (reference sequence). Trimming pared 2 bases from V and 0 bases from J, leaving 8 bases between. In DNA, the CDR3 is TGTGCCACCAGCAGACAGGGAATCTCCTACGAGCAGTACTTC. Protein product: CATSRQGISYEQYF.

The CDR3 is CAAGRALGEKLFF. The CDR3 coding sequence is TGTGCCGCGGGCCGAGCCCTGGGGGAAAAACTGTTTTTT. The chain joins TRBV30 to TRBJ1-4; D unresolved. Germline V CDR1 and CDR2: GTSNPN, SVGIG (reference sequence). V lost 8 bases and J lost 8, with 18 bases in between. This CDR3 is 13 amino acids long. Filled out from reference TRBV30 and TRBJ1-4, the complete variable domain reads SQTIHQWPATLVQPVGSPLSLECTVEGTSNPNLYWYRQAAGRGLQLLFYSVGIGQISSEVPQNLSASRPQDRQFILSSKKLLLSDSGFYLCAAGRALGEKLFFGSGTQLSVL.

This chain joins TRBV28 and TRBJ1-5; D is ambiguous. Germline CDR1 MDHEN, CDR2 SYDVKM. V was shortened by 6 bases and J by 0 bases, with 9 bases between the two germline ends. CDR3 size: 14 residues. CDR3 loop: CASRPGYSNQPQHF. In nucleotides, the CDR3 is TGTGCCAGCAGGCCGGGTTATAGCAATCAGCCCCAGCATTTT.

This clone was seen a handful of times. The rearrangement joins TRBV27 to TRBJ2-7; 9 bases agree with TRBD2. This CDR3 contains 15 residues. Germline CDR1 reads MNHEY; CDR2 reads SMNVEV (reference sequence). V was pared by 5 bases and J by 5 bases, with 10 bases of the junction left unmatched. The CDR3 here is CASSPPTSGAHEQYF. CDR3 nucleotide sequence: TGTGCCAGCAGTCCACCGACTAGCGGAGCCCACGAGCAGTACTTC.

The chain recombines TRBV7-6 with TRBJ2-5; 7 bases line up with TRBD1. Germline assignment: CDR1 SGHVS and CDR2 FNYEAQ. The CDR3 is 13 residues long. V was pared by 5 bases and J by 9 bases, with 9 bases of the junction left unmatched. DNA for the CDR3: TGTGCCAGCAGCAGAGACAGGGAAGAACCCCAGTACTTC. Protein product: CASSRDREEPQYF.

In this sample, this clone turned up a few times. The rearrangement uses TRBV18 and TRBJ2-1; 7 bases are a match to TRBD2. The CDR3 spans 12 residues. The trim removed 2 bases at V and 9 bases at J, leaving 1 base unmatched. The germline CDR1 and CDR2 sequences are KGHSH and LQKENI. In DNA form, the CDR3 reads TGTGCCAGCTCACCATCGGGAGGTGAGCAGTTCTTC. This gives the protein CASSPSGGEQFF.